The clone carrying this TCR beta chain has a count of ten or more. Its antigen is not identified. Each CDR3 protein gets one entry after TCRdb re-called the 5' RACE reads with MiXCR. The data contain fewer than 90,000 distinct CDR3 sequences, about 14% of them singletons. The CDR3 runs to 14 residues. The germline gives CDR1 SQVTM, CDR2 ANQGSEA. V dropped 4 bases and J dropped 0 bases, with 12 bases sitting between them. This sample stems from a study of early T cells in non-severe SARS-CoV-2 infection. Study results and caveats: A preference for anti-spike CD8 responses marked VDJdb matching, which missed private and CD4 specificities.

The source of this sequence is an adult who was a healthcare worker with PCR-confirmed SARS-CoV-2 infection or an uninfected control (not recorded which). The chain joins TRBV29-1 to TRBJ1-1; weak D call: TRBD1 (5 bases). The sample taken for sequencing was whole blood. DNA of the CDR3: TGCAGCGTTGGGCGAGGGGCCATGAACACTGAAGCTTTCTTT. The encoded protein is CSVGRGAMNTEAFF.